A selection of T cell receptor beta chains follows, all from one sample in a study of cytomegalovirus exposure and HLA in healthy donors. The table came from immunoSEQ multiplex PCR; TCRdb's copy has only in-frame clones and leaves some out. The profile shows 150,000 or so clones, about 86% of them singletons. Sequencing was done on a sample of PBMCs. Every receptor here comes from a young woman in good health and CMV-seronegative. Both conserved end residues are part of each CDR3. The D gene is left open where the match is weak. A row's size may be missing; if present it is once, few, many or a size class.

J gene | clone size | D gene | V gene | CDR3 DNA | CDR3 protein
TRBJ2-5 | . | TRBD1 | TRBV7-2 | TGTGCCAGCAGCCGGGACAGGGGGGGACAAGAGACCCAGTACTTC | CASSRDRGGQETQYF
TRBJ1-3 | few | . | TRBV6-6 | TGTGCCAGCAGTCCCGGCGGGACGAACGGAGACACCATATATTTT | CASSPGGTNGDTIYF
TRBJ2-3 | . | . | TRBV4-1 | TGCGCCAGCAGCCAACCGGGAACCCGCGATACGCAGTATTTT | CASSQPGTRDTQYF
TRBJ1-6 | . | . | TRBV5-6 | TGTGCCAGCAGCTTGGGACAAACTAATTCACCCCTCCACTTT | CASSLGQTNSPLHF
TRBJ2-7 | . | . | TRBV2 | TGTGCCAGCAGTGCTACGGGGGGCCACGAGCAGTACTTC | CASSATGGHEQYF
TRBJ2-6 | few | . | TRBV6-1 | TGTGCCAGCAGTGAACCTATGGGGGGAGGCCCCTCTGGGGCCAACGTCCTGACTTTC | CASSEPMGGGPSGANVLTF
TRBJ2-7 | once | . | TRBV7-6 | TGTGCCAGCAGTCAGAAGATCCACTACGAGCAGTACTTC | CASSQKIHYEQYF
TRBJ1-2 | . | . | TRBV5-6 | TGTGCCAGCAGCTTCGGTCGTGGCTACACCTTC | CASSFGRGYTF
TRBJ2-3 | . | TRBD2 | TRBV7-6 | TGTGCCAGCAGTCAACTAGCGGGAGGGCCTTCTACCCCAGATACGCAGTATTTT | CASSQLAGGPSTPDTQYF
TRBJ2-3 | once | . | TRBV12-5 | TGTGCTAGTGGTTCGTCGGCCGAGGGTAAGCAGTATTTT | CASGSSAEGKQYF
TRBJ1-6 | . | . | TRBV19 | TGTGCCAGTAGTGACCGGGAGTCACCCCTCCACTTT | CASSDRESPLHF
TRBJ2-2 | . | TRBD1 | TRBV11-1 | TGTGCCACCCAACGGGACAGGGACACCGGGGAGCTGTTTTTT | CATQRDRDTGELFF
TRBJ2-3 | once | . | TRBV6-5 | TGTGCCAGCGGGCTACTCACAGATACGCAGTATTTT | CASGLLTDTQYF
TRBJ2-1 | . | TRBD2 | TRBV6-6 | TGTGCCAGCAGTCAATCGAGCGGGGGTACCTACAATGAGCAGTTCTTC | CASSQSSGGTYNEQFF
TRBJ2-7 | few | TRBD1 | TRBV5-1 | TGCGCCAGCAGCCTCGAACAGGGGTCCTACGAGCAGTACTTC | CASSLEQGSYEQYF
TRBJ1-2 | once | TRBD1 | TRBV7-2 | TGTGCCAGCAGCTTAGGAGAAGGGGGCAAGACCTTC | CASSLGEGGKTF
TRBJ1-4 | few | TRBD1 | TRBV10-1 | TGCGCCAGTACTTATAAGGGGGCGAGGGCAGAGGCAACTAATGAAAAACTGTTTTTT | CASTYKGARAEATNEKLFF
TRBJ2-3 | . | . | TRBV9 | TGTGCCAGCAGCGCAACTAGCACAGATACGCAGTATTTT | CASSATSTDTQYF
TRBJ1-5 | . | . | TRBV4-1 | TGCGCCAGCAGCCAAGATAAACTTGGTGGTTTCAATCAGCCCCAGCATTTT | CASSQDKLGGFNQPQHF
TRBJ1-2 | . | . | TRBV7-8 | TGTGCCAGCAGCTACCGTACAGGCTTCTATGGCTACACCTTC | CASSYRTGFYGYTF
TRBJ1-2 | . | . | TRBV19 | TGTGCCAGTAGTATGGGCAGCGGCAGCCCCTATGGCTACACCTTC | CASSMGSGSPYGYTF
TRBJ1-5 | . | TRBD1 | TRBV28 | TGTGCCAGCAGTTTATTCGGACAGGATCAGCCCCAGCATTTT | CASSLFGQDQPQHF
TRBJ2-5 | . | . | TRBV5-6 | TGTGCCAGCAGCTGGGGGGGCACAGGGAGAGAGGAGACCCAGTACTTC | CASSWGGTGREETQYF
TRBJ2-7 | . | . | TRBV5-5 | TGTGCCAGCAGCTTGAATAGCCAGGGCGAGGCCGGGCAGTACTTC | CASSLNSQGEAGQYF
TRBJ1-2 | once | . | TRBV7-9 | TGTGCCAGCAGCTCGGATTTCACAGATGGCTACACCTTC | CASSSDFTDGYTF
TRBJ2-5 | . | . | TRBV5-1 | TGCGCCAGCAGCTTACCCGGGGAGACCCAGTACTTC | CASSLPGETQYF
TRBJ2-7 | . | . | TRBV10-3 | TGTGCCATCAGTGGCGGAGGGGGCGGCGGCGAGCAGTACTTC | CAISGGGGGGEQYF
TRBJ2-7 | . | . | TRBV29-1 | TGCAGCGTTGTGTGGCTCTTCTCCTACGAGCAGTACTTC | CSVVWLFSYEQYF
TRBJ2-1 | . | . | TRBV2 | TGTGCCAGCAGTGAAAAGGGGCTAGCGAATTACAATGAGCAGTTCTTC | CASSEKGLANYNEQFF
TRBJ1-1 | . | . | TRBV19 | TGTGCCAGCAATGAACCGGGAACTGAAGCTTTCTTT | CASNEPGTEAFF
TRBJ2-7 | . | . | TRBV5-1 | TGCGCCAGCAGCCCGGCGGGGGCAGTTTCCTACGAGCAGTACTTC | CASSPAGAVSYEQYF
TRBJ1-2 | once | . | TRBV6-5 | TGTGCCAGCAGTTACGACAGACTCTATGGCTACACCTTC | CASSYDRLYGYTF
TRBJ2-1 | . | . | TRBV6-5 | TGTGCCAGCAGTTCGTTTACGGACAGCAATGAGCAGTTCTTC | CASSSFTDSNEQFF
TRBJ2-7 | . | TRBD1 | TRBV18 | TGTGCCAGCTCTCCCGGGACAGGGGGTCGCGAGCAGTACTTC | CASSPGTGGREQYF
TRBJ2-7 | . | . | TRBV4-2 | TGTGCCAGCAGCCAAGAGGGCGACCGATTCTCCTACGAGCAGTACTTC | CASSQEGDRFSYEQYF
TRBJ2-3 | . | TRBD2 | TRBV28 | TGTGCCAGCAGTTCCCCAGTTCAGCGGGGGGGCACAGATACGCAGTATTTT | CASSSPVQRGGTDTQYF
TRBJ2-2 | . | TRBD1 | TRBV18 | TGTGCCAGCTCACCGTCCGGGACAGGGGACACCGGGGAGCTGTTTTTT | CASSPSGTGDTGELFF
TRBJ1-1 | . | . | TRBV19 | TGTGCCAGTACCCGGGGATTAGGGCGGACTGAAGCTTTCTTT | CASTRGLGRTEAFF
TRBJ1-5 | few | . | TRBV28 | TGTGCCAGCAGTTTAGGGGCGGGGATCCGGACCCTGAAACTGAGCAATCAGCCCCAGCATTTT | CASSLGAGIRTLKLSNQPQHF
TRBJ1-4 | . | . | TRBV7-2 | TGTGCCAGCAGCTTAGTTACGGGGGAGGGAGAAAAACTGTTTTTT | CASSLVTGEGEKLFF
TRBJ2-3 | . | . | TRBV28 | TGTGCCAGCAGTTTTCCCAAGCGGGTGCGCACAGATACGCAGTATTTT | CASSFPKRVRTDTQYF
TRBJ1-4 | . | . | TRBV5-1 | TGCGCCAGCAGCTTGGAGGTTCAGGGGTCCGGTGAAAAACTGTTTTTT | CASSLEVQGSGEKLFF
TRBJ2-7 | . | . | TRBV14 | TGTGCCAGCAGCCAATTCACAGGACCTGGCTCCTACGAGCAGTACTTC | CASSQFTGPGSYEQYF
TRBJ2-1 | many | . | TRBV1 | TGCACCAGCAGCCAAGATGGGACTAGCGGGAGGGCCTACAATGAGCAGTTCTTC | CTSSQDGTSGRAYNEQFF
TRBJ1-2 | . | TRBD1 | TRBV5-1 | TGCGCCAGCAGGCGGGACAGAACTAACTATGGCTACACCTTC | CASRRDRTNYGYTF